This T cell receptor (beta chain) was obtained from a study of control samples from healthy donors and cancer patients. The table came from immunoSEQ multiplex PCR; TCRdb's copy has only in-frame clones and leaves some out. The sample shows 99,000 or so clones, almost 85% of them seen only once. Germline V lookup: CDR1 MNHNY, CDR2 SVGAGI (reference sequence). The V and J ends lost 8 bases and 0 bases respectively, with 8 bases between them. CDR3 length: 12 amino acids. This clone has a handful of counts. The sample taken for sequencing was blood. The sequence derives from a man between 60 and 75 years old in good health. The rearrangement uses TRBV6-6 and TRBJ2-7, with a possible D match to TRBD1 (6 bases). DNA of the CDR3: TGTGCCAGCGAGGGGGTCTCCTACGAGCAGTACTTC. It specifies CASEGVSYEQYF.